This T cell receptor beta chain was identified in a study of shared clonotypes between healthy human individuals. Concerning this clone itself: In the same sample, other DNA sequences code for this CDR3.

The authors loaded 150 to 250 ng DNA, roughly 33,000 T cell genomes, into sorted-subset replicate PCRs. Sequencing used immunoSEQ multiplex PCR; TCRdb keeps in-frame clones, though not all of them. The sample records approximately 2,300,000 clones, around 93% being singletons. The CDR3 extends over 15 amino acids. The germline gives CDR1 SGDLS, CDR2 YYNGEE. Trimming at V came to 2 bases and at J to 2 bases, leaving 4 bases not matched to a gene. Source material: naive CD4+ T cells from PBMCs. Subset noted: CD45RA+ positively selected. This clonotype was obtained from a man aged 18 to 29 in good health. Some clones in this sample may be carry-over from other donors' samples. The V and J genes are TRBV9 and TRBJ2-7; 10 bases are shared with TRBD2. The CDR3 protein is CASSVGLADTYEQYF. DNA for the CDR3: TGTGCCAGCAGCGTCGGACTAGCGGATACCTACGAGCAGTACTTC.